The TCR beta chain described here comes from a study of siplizumab effects on memory and regulatory T cells. In each sample, around 96,000 TCR templates were assayed. Measured with immunoSEQ multiplex PCR; TCRdb has only the in-frame clones, and not every one. The sample consists of around 110,000 clones, around 94% of them appearing once. V was clipped by 3 bases and J by 0 bases, with 10 bases between them. Germline V gene data show CDR1 as SGDLS and CDR2 as YYNGEE. This CDR3 region has 15 residues. Sequenced input: non-Treg CD4+ T cells sorted from blood. The chain uses TRBV9 and TRBJ2-1; no reliable D call. The sequence came from a human donor in good health. The CDR3 nucleotides read TGTGCCAGCAGCGCCGACCGGAGCTCCTACAATGAGCAGTTCTTC. Translation gives CASSADRSSYNEQFF.